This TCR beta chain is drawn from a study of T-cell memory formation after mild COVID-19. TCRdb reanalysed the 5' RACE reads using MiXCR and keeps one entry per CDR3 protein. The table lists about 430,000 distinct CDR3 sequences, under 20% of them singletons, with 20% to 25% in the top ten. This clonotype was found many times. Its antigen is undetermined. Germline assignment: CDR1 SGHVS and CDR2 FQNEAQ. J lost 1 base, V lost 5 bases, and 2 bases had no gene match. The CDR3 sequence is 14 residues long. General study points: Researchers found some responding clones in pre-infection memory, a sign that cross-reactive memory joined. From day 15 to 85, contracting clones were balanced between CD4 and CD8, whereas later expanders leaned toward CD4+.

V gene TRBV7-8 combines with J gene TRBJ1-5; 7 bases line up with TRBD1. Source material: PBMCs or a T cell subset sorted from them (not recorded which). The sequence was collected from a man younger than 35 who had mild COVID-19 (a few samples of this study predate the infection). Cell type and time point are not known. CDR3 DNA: TGTGCCAGCAGCCAGACAGGGAGCAATCAGCCCCAGCATTTT. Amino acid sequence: CASSQTGSNQPQHF.